This T cell receptor beta chain is drawn from a study of metastatic and nonmetastatic thyroid tumors. Study-level background: From malignant and benign thyroid patients, repertoires in blood and in tumor or nodule tissue were compared.

This CDR3 spans 15 amino acids. The germline gives CDR1 LNHDA, CDR2 SQIVND (reference sequence). The J segment lost 6 bases and the V segment lost 5 bases, leaving 6 bases of the junction unmatched. Not a single patient had been given any form of treatment at any point before undergoing thyroid surgery. Via MiXCR, TCRdb re-called the PCR reads. The table has tens of thousands of clones, under 15% seen once; the top ten hold 7% to 10%. This clone was seen at least ten times. The V call is TRBV19, the J call TRBJ2-1, with 11 bases matching TRBD2. This sequence was found in a female donor with papillary thyroid cancer or a benign thyroid nodule (not recorded which). Some clones in this sample may be carry-over from other donors' samples. The sequenced sample was tumor tissue. DNA of the CDR3: TGTGCCAGTAGTGTACTAGCGGGAGACTTCAATGAGCAGTTCTTC. Its translation: CASSVLAGDFNEQFF.